This T cell receptor beta chain was identified during a study of CD8+ T cells in alopecia areata. Treatment reported: oral pan-JAK inhibitor, 5-10 mg twice daily. This clone was seen more than once but under ten times. Germline CDR1 and CDR2: SGHAT and FQNNGV. The V end was cut by 2 bases, the J end by 6 bases, with 21 bases between. CDR3 size: 17 residues. Extracted RNA was reverse transcribed, and the resulting cDNA served as sequencing template. Generated by immunoSEQ multiplex PCR, the TCRdb table keeps only in-frame clones and is missing some. The data show over 120,000 clones, 50% to 65% seen once.

The receptor's source is a human donor with alopecia areata. Sequenced here: CD8+ T cells sorted from blood, sampled at week 4, from a patient treated with tofacitinib. This chain connects TRBV11-2 to TRBJ2-3; possible D gene TRBD1, 7 bases. The CDR3 DNA is TGTGCCAGCAGCTTAATTGTTTATGCGGGACAGCGGGATACGCAGTATTTT. Translating it yields CASSLIVYAGQRDTQYF.